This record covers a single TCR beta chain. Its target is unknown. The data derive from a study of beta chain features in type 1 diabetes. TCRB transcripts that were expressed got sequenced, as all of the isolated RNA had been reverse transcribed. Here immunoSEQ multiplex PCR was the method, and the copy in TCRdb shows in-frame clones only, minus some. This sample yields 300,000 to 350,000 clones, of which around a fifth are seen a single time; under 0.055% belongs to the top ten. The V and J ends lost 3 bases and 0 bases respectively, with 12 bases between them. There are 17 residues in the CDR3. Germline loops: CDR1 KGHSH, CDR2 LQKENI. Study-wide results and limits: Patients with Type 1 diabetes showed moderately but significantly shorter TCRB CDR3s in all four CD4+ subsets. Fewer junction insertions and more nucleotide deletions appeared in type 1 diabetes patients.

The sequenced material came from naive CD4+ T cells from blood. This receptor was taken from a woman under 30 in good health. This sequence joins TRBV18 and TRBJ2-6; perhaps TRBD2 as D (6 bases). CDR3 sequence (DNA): TGTGCCAGCTCACCTAAGACGGGACTCTCTGGGGCCAACGTCCTGACTTTC. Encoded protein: CASSPKTGLSGANVLTF.